This T cell receptor beta chain was identified in a study of blood T cell repertoires in COVID-19. In the authors' methods: Estimated nucleated cell counts came from reference gene primer amplification. This table comes from immunoSEQ multiplex PCR, and its TCRdb copy is limited to in-frame clones, with some not included. D and trimming were read from the DNA, whereas the V and J calls and clone size are those reported in that table. The sample lists 180,000 or so clones; over 75% were seen once. The CDR3 is made up of 12 amino acids. Germline-derived CDR1 and CDR2 are SGHAT and FQNNGV. The V end lost 5 bases, the J end lost 6 bases, and 8 bases lay between the germline ends. Participant-given clinical history determined each cohort assignment. What the recovered Cohort 3 donors had was two negative PCRs, clearance, or symptom resolution.

This TCR derives from a man over 45 who had recovered from COVID-19. Sequenced: PBMCs or T cells enriched from blood (not recorded which). The chain combines TRBV11-2 with TRBJ1-5; a possible D gene is TRBD1 (5 bases). CDR3 bases: TGTGCCAGCAGCAACACAGGTCAGCCCCAGCATTTT. Its translation: CASSNTGQPQHF.